The 27 T cell receptor beta chains reported below all come from one sample, sequenced in a study of T cells in Graves' hyperthyroidism and ophthalmopathy. The investigators amplified TCR beta CDR3 regions from RNA transcripts. RT-PCR in the first round (using the HTBI primer set) targeted the TCR CDR3. Each CDR3 protein gets one entry after TCRdb re-called the multiplex PCR reads with MiXCR. The sample includes hundreds of thousands of distinct CDR3 sequences, 20% seen only once; the top ten take 47%. Sequencing was performed on blood. These receptors all stem from a man in his forties or fifties with Graves' ophthalmopathy.

The genes are TRBV20-1 and TRBJ2-7; the match to TRBD2 covers 8 bases. The V and J ends lost 5 bases and 3 bases, in that order; junction bases with no gene match: 9. This CDR3 is 14 amino acids long. Germline CDR1 reads DFQATT; CDR2 reads SNEGSKA (reference sequence). The CDR3 sequence: CSALRAGAFYEQYF. The CDR3 DNA follows: TGCAGTGCTTTGAGAGCGGGAGCATTCTACGAGCAGTACTTC.

The chain uses TRBV20-1 and TRBJ2-7, with TRBD2 as a possible D gene (6 bases). CDR1 DFQATT and CDR2 SNEGSKA come from the germline V gene (reference sequence). This CDR3 contains 15 residues. V was clipped by 0 bases and J by 0 bases, with 12 bases between them. The CDR3 DNA reads as TGCAGTGCTAGAGACCGACTGACTAGCTCCTACGAGCAGTACTTC. It is translated as CSARDRLTSSYEQYF.

This clonotype occurred many times. The chain uses TRBV12-3 or TRBV12-4 and TRBJ2-7; D remains unclear. This CDR3 is built from 13 residues. The V end was cut by 6 bases, the J end by 4 bases, with 13 bases between. The CDR3: CASSSRDGYEQYF. The DNA of the CDR3 is TGTGCCAGCAGCTCTAGAGACGGGTACGAGCAGTACTTC.

This clonotype was counted once. At one end, the junction sequence differs from germline, possibly due to a read error. This chain uses TRBV27 with TRBJ1-4; TRBD1 matches at 7 bases. The CDR3 sequence is 15 residues long. CDR1 and CDR2 (germline): MNHEY, SMNVEV (reference sequence). CDR3 sequence (DNA): TGTGCCAGCAGTTTAAGGACAGGAACTAATGAAAAACCGTTTTTT. Amino acids: CASSLRTGTNEKPFF.

This clonotype occurred many times. J is TRBJ2-1 and V is TRBV7-9; 7 bases line up with TRBD2. Germline lookup yields CDR1 SEHNR and CDR2 FQNEAQ (reference sequence). The V and J ends lost 6 bases and 7 bases, in that order; junction bases with no gene match: 12. The CDR3 spans 15 residues. CDR3 residues: CASRQGEGRVNEQFF. The CDR3 DNA is TGTGCCAGCAGGCAAGGGGAGGGACGGGTGAATGAGCAGTTCTTC.

In regard to this clonotype: This may be a read error, as it is one base from a much larger clone. The chain recombines TRBV27 with TRBJ2-7; D call uncertain. Germline values: CDR1 MNHEY, CDR2 SMNVEV (reference sequence). CDR3 length: 15 amino acids. Trimming removed 8 bases from V and 0 bases from J, with 17 bases in between. The CDR3 region has the DNA TGTGCCAGCGGGCCGGGCGCGGATGACTCCTACGAGCAGTACTTC. This sequence encodes CASGPGADDSYEQYF.

This rearrangement joins TRBV7-2 to TRBJ1-1; no clear D gene. Trimming removed 8 bases from V and 5 bases from J, with 15 bases in between. The CDR3 sequence is 13 residues long. Germline CDR1 SGHTA, CDR2 FQGNSA. CDR3 protein: CASGKQLGTEAFF. In DNA form, the CDR3 reads TGTGCCAGCGGCAAACAGCTGGGGACTGAAGCTTTCTTT.

This chain joins TRBV12-3 or TRBV12-4 and TRBJ1-2, with unresolved D. V was cut by 6 bases and J by 3 bases, with 14 bases left in between. This CDR3 is 14 amino acids long. The CDR3 sequence is CASSSRRTDYGYTF. In nucleotides, the CDR3 is TGTGCCAGCAGCTCCCGACGGACGGACTATGGCTACACCTTC.

The rearrangement links TRBV4-2 to TRBJ1-2, with a weak D call TRBD1 (5 bases). Trimming pared 4 bases from V and 2 bases from J, leaving 20 bases between. This CDR3 contains 17 residues. CDR1 and CDR2 from the germline V gene are LGHNA and YNFKEQ. The CDR3 is CASSPGGSTGENYGYTF. The CDR3 nucleotides are TGTGCCAGCAGCCCGGGAGGTTCTACAGGTGAAAACTATGGCTACACCTTC.

The rearrangement uses TRBV6-1 and TRBJ1-2; D may be TRBD1 (5 bases). Trimming stripped 6 bases from V and 4 bases from J, with 21 bases between. This CDR3 spans 16 amino acids. The V gene's germline CDR1 is MNHNS and CDR2 SASEGT. The CDR3 DNA reads as TGTGCCAGCAGCCGGGACGGGACCCCGGGGCTCTATGGCTACACCTTC. Protein: CASSRDGTPGLYGYTF.

DNA of the CDR3: TGTGCCAGCAGTTCCTATATAGCCGGGACAGGGGGCCCGGGGAACTATGGCTACACCTTC. This translates into CASSSYIAGTGGPGNYGYTF. V is TRBV6-1 and J is TRBJ1-2, with TRBD1 matching 12 bases. V trimming: 5 bases; J trimming: 2 bases; junction bases outside the gene matches: 18. CDR1 is MNHNS and CDR2 is SASEGT in the germline V gene. The CDR3 loop spans 20 amino acids.

This clonotype was recorded many times. The rearrangement joins TRBV3-1 to TRBJ1-5, with D perhaps matching TRBD1 (6 bases). The CDR3 is made up of 14 amino acids. In germline, CDR1 is LGHDT, CDR2 YNNKEL (reference sequence). The ends were cut back, 5 bases at V and 1 base at J, with 9 bases in the middle. Here the CDR3 reads CASSYGQSNQPQHF. CDR3 sequence (DNA): TGTGCCAGCAGCTATGGACAGAGCAATCAGCCCCAGCATTTT.

This clonotype was counted ten times or more. Written as DNA, the CDR3 is TGTGCCTGGAGTGCCGGGCCCCTCAGGAAAGCTTTCTTT. The encoded protein is CAWSAGPLRKAFF. This chain joins TRBV30 and TRBJ1-1; D is ambiguous. This CDR3 has 13 amino acids. CDR1 is GTSNPN and CDR2 is SVGIG in the germline V gene (reference sequence). Trimming removed 1 base at V and 9 bases at J, with 15 bases between.

In this sample, this clonotype turned up once. The chain links TRBV20-1 to TRBJ2-1; TRBD2 matches at 14 bases. The germline CDR1 and CDR2 sequences are DFQATT and SNEGSKA (reference sequence). V gave up 4 bases and J gave up 6 bases; unmatched junction bases: 5. CDR3 size: 15 residues. CDR3 DNA sequence: TGCAGTGCTACGACTAGCGGGAGGGCCCTCAATGAGCAGTTCTTC. This sequence encodes CSATTSGRALNEQFF.

The rearrangement links TRBV3-1 to TRBJ2-2, with D unclear. The CDR3 covers 12 residues. V was shortened by 3 bases and J by 5 bases, with 4 bases between the two germline ends. Germline V CDR1 and CDR2: LGHDT, YNNKEL (reference sequence). The CDR3 region is CASSHGTGELFF. DNA for the CDR3: TGTGCCAGCAGCCATGGTACCGGGGAGCTGTTTTTT.

V is TRBV9 and J is TRBJ2-5; 10 nucleotides agree with TRBD1. Trimming at V came to 4 bases and at J to 6 bases, leaving 12 bases not matched to a gene. This CDR3 region has 16 residues. Germline V gene sequence: CDR1 SGDLS, CDR2 YYNGEE. CDR3 sequence: CASSSTDRGSGKTQYF. DNA for the CDR3: TGTGCCAGCAGCTCAACGGACAGGGGGAGTGGTAAGACCCAGTACTTC.

The rearrangement links TRBV27 to TRBJ2-7; TRBD1 matches 7 bases. The CDR3 spans 15 residues. Per the germline V gene, CDR1 is MNHEY and CDR2 is SMNVEV (reference sequence). Trimming took 5 bases from V and 0 from J; bases not matched to a gene: 7. The CDR3 is CASSPRTGDSYEQYF. The CDR3 nucleotides read TGTGCCAGCAGTCCCAGGACAGGAGACTCCTACGAGCAGTACTTC.

There are many counts of this clonotype. The rearrangement links TRBV5-1 to TRBJ2-1, with TRBD2 matching over 9 bases. There are 23 residues in the CDR3. V shed 2 bases, J shed 4 bases, and the junction held 28 bases outside the gene matches. CDR1 and CDR2 (germline): SGHRS, YFSETQ. CDR3 sequence (DNA): TGCGCCAGCAGCTTATCGCCGGGACTAGCACGAGGCATTACTCCAACCAAGTACAATGAGCAGTTCTTC. Protein product: CASSLSPGLARGITPTKYNEQFF.

This clonotype was counted ten times or more. The V and J genes are TRBV20-1 and TRBJ2-3, with TRBD1 as a possible D gene (5 bases). Germline loops: CDR1 DFQATT, CDR2 SNEGSKA (reference sequence). Trimming removed 1 base at V and 6 bases at J, with 14 bases between. CDR3 length: 14 amino acids. The CDR3 DNA sequence: TGCAGTGCTAGAGGTCTGGTTTGGGGCGATACGCAGTATTTT. This encodes CSARGLVWGDTQYF.

The chain recombines TRBV29-1 with TRBJ1-1, with a tentative D call TRBD1 (5 bases). V was clipped by 6 bases and J by 5 bases, with 13 bases between them. CDR3 length: 12 amino acids. From germline, CDR1 is SQVTM and CDR2 ANQGSEA. This CDR3 is CSVRGGVTEAFF. The CDR3 region has the DNA TGCAGCGTGAGGGGAGGGGTTACTGAAGCTTTCTTT.

This clonotype appeared many times. The chain has TRBV15 and TRBJ1-1; TRBD1 is a possible D gene (5 bases). Germline V gene lookup returns CDR1 LNHNV and CDR2 YYDKDF (reference sequence). The CDR3 is made up of 15 amino acids. Trimming pared 0 bases from V and 0 bases from J, leaving 8 bases between. The CDR3 region is CATSRDSGMNTEAFF. As DNA, the CDR3 is TGTGCCACCAGCAGAGACTCAGGGATGAACACTGAAGCTTTCTTT.

This clonotype showed up many times. J is TRBJ2-3 and V is TRBV24-1, with a tentative D call TRBD1 (5 bases). The CDR3 runs 14 residues. Germline loops: CDR1 KGHDR, CDR2 SFDVKD. The ends were cut back, 7 bases at V and 1 base at J, with 11 bases in the middle. The CDR3 coding sequence is TGTGCCACCAGAACGGACACCGGCACAGATACGCAGTATTTT. This codes for CATRTDTGTDTQYF.

V and J are TRBV6-9 and TRBJ2-1, with TRBD2 as a possible D gene (5 bases). V lost 3 bases to trimming and J lost 0 bases, with 15 bases between them. The germline V gene encodes CDR1 MNHGY and CDR2 SVAAGI. This CDR3 has 17 residues. This CDR3 is CASSYGDYRASYNEQFF. In DNA, the CDR3 is TGTGCCAGCAGTTACGGTGACTACCGGGCCTCCTACAATGAGCAGTTCTTC.

About this clonotype: A read error may explain this, as a much larger clone is one base away. This chain links TRBV6-1 with TRBJ2-7; D remains ambiguous. Germline CDR1 is MNHNS and CDR2 is SASEGT. This CDR3 contains 13 residues. V dropped 6 bases and J dropped 2 bases, with 11 bases sitting between them. CDR3 loop: CASRNFGPYEQYF. CDR3 sequence (DNA): TGTGCCAGCAGGAACTTCGGCCCCTACGAGCAGTACTTC.

The table lists this clonotype with many counts. The chain links TRBV3-1 to TRBJ2-3; D gene ambiguous. Germline V CDR1 and CDR2: LGHDT, YNNKEL (reference sequence). V was shortened by 5 bases and J by 3 bases, with 15 bases between the two germline ends. The CDR3 is 15 residues long. The CDR3 protein is CASSYTSIPTDTQYF. CDR3 in DNA: TGTGCCAGCAGCTATACAAGTATTCCGACAGATACGCAGTATTTT.

This clonotype came up many times. The V call is TRBV12-3 or TRBV12-4, the J call TRBJ2-3, with TRBD2 matching over 13 bases. CDR3 length: 15 amino acids. V lost 6 bases and J lost 1; bases outside the gene matches: 1. The CDR3: CASSGTSGGTDTQYF. The CDR3 DNA reads as TGTGCCAGCAGCGGGACTAGCGGGGGCACAGATACGCAGTATTTT.

This clonotype was observed a handful of times. This rearrangement joins TRBV29-1 to TRBJ1-1; the D gene is possibly TRBD1 (6 bases). V lost 8 bases, J lost 1 base, and 8 bases lay in between. There are 11 residues in the CDR3. Germline CDR1 and CDR2: SQVTM and ANQGSEA. Here the CDR3 DNA reads TGCAGCTTAGGGGGGAACACTGAAGCTTTCTTT. It yields the protein CSLGGNTEAFF.